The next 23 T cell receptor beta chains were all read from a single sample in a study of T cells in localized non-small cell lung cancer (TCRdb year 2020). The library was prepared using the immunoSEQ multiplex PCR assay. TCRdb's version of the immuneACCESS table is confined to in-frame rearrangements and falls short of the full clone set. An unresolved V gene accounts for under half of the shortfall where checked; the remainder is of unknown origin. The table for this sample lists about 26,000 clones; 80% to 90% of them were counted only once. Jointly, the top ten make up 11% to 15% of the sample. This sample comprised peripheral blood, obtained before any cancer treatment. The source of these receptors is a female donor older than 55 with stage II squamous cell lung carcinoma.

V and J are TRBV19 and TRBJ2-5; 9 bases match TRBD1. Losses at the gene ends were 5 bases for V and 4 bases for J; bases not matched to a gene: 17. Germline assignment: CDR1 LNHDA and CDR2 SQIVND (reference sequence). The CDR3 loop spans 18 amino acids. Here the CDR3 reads CASSVTGTGKGKGETQYF. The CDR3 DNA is TGTGCCAGTAGTGTTACCGGGACAGGGAAAGGGAAGGGAGAGACCCAGTACTTC.

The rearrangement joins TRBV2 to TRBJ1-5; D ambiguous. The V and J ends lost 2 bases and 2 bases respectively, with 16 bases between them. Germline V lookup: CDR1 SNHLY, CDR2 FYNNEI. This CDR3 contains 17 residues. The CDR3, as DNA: TGTGCCAGCAGTGAATCCCACCAACGGGCCCGCAATCAGCCCCAGCATTTT. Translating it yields CASSESHQRARNQPQHF. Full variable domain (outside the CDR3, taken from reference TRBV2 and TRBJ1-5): EPEVTQTPSHQVTQMGQEVILRCVPISNHLYFYWYRQILGQKVEFLVSFYNNEISEKSEIFDDQFSVERPDGSNFTLKIRSTKLEDSAMYFCASSESHQRARNQPQHFGDGTRLSIL.

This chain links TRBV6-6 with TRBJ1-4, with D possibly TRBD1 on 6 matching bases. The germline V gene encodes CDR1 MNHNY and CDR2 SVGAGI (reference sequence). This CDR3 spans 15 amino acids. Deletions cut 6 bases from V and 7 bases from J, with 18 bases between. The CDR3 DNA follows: TGTGCCAGCAGCCTCAACACAGGGCCTACTGAAAAACTGTTTTTT. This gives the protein CASSLNTGPTEKLFF.

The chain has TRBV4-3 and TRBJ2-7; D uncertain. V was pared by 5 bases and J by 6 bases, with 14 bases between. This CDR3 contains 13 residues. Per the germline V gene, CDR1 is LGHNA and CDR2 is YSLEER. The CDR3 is CASSSLEASEQYF. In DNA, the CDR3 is TGCGCCAGCAGCTCCCTCGAGGCTTCCGAGCAGTACTTC.

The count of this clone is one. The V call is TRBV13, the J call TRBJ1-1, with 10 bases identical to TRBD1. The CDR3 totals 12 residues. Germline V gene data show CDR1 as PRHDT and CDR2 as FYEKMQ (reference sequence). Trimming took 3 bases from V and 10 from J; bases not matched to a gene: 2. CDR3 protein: CASSFDRGLAFF. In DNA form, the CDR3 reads TGTGCCAGCAGCTTCGACAGGGGGCTAGCTTTCTTT.

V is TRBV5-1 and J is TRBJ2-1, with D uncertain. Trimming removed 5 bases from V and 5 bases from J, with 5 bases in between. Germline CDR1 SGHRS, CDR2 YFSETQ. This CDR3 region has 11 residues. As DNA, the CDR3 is TGCGCCAGCAGACGTCACAATGAGCAGTTCTTC. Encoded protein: CASRRHNEQFF.

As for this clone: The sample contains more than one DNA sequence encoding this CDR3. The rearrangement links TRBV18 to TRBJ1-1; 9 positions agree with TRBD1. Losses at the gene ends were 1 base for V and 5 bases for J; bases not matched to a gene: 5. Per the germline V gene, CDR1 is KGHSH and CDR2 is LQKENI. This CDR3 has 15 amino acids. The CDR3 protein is CASSPQGQGRTEAFF. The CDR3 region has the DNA TGTGCCAGCTCACCACAGGGACAGGGAAGGACTGAAGCTTTCTTT.

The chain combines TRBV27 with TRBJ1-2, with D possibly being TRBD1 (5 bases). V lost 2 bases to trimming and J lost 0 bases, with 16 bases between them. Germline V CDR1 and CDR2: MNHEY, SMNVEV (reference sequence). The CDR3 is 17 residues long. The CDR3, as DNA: TGTGCCAGCAGTTTAAGGAGCTCAGGGTTTACTAACTATGGCTACACCTTC. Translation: CASSLRSSGFTNYGYTF.

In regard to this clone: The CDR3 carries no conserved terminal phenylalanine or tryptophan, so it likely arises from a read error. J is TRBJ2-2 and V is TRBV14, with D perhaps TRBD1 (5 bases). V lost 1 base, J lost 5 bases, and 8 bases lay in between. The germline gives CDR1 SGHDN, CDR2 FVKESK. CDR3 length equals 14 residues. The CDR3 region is CASSQVAGTGELFC. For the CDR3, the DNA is TGTGCCAGCAGCCAAGTAGCAGGGACCGGGGAGCTGTTTTGT.

In DNA form, the CDR3 reads TGTGCCAGCAGGCTCCGGGGCCAGGAGAGTGGCTACACCTTC. Translated, it gives CASRLRGQESGYTF. The chain recombines TRBV7-2 with TRBJ1-2, with D maybe TRBD1 (5 bases). The CDR3 is 14 amino acids. The V gene's germline CDR1 is SGHTA and CDR2 FQGNSA. The V end was cut by 6 bases, the J end by 7 bases, with 18 bases between.

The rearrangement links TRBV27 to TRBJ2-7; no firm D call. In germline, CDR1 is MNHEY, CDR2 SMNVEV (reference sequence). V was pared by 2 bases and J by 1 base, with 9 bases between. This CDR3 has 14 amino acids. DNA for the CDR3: TGTGCCAGCAGTTTAAAGAGGCAATCCTACGAGCAGTACTTC. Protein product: CASSLKRQSYEQYF.

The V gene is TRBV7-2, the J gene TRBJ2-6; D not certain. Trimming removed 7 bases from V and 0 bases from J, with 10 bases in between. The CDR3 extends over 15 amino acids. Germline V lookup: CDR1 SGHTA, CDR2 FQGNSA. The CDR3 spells CASTGASSGANVLTF. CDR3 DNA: TGTGCCAGCACGGGCGCATCCTCTGGGGCCAACGTCCTGACTTTC. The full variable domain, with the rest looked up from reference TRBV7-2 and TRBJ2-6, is GAGVSQSPSNKVTEKGKDVELRCDPISGHTALYWYRQSLGQGLEFLIYFQGNSAPDKSGLPSDRFSAERTGGSVSTLTIQRTQQEDSAVYLCASTGASSGANVLTFGAGSRLTVL.

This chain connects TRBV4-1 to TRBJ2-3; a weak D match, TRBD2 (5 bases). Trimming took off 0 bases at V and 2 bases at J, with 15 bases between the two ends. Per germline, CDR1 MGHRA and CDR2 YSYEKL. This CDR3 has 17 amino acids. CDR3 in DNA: TGCGCCAGCAGCCAAGAGGGTAGCGTAACTGTCACAGATACGCAGTATTTT. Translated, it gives CASSQEGSVTVTDTQYF.

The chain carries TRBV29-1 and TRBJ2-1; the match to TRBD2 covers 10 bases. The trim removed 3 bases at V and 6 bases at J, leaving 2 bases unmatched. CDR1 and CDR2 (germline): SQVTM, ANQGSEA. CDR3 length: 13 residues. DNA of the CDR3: TGCAGCGTTGAGCGGACTAGCGGCAATGAGCAGTTCTTC. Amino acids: CSVERTSGNEQFF.

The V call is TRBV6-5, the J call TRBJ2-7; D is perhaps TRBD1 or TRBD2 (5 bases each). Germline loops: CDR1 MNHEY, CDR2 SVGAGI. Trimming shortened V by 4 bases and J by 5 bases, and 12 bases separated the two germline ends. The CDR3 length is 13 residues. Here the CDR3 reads CASSWDVGDEQYF. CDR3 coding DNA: TGTGCCAGCAGTTGGGACGTTGGGGACGAGCAGTACTTC.

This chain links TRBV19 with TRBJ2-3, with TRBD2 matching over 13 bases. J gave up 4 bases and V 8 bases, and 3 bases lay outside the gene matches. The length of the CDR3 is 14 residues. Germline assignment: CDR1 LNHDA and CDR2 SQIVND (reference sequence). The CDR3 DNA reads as TGTGCCAGTTCTACTAGCGGGGGGGCAGATACGCAGTATTTT. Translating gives CASSTSGGADTQYF.

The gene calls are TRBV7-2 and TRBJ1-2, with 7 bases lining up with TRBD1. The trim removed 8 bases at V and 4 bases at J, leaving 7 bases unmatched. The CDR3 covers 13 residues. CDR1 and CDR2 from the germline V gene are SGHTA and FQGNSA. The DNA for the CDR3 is TGTGCCAGCTCCACCGGGACAGTCTATGGCTACACCTTC. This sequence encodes CASSTGTVYGYTF.

The DNA for the CDR3 is TGTGCCAGCAGCTTAGTGGGACTAGCGGTGACAGATACGCAGTATTTT. It encodes CASSLVGLAVTDTQYF. This chain joins TRBV7-8 and TRBJ2-3; 11 bases agree with TRBD2. The germline V gene has CDR1 SGHVS and CDR2 FQNEAQ. Trimming took 1 base from V and 3 from J; bases not matched to a gene: 3. This CDR3 is built from 16 residues.

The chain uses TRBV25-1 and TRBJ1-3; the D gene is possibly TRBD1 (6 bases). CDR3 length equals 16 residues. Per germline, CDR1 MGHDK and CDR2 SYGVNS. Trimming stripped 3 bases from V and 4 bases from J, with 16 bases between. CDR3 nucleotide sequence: TGTGCCAGCAGTGAGCCCCCCCAGGGGCTCGGAAACACCATATATTTT. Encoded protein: CASSEPPQGLGNTIYF.

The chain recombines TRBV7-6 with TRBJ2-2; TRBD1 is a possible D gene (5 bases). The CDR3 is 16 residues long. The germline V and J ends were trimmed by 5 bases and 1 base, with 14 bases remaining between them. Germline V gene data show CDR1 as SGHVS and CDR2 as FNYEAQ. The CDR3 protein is CASSPSGQLNTGELFF. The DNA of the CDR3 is TGTGCCAGCAGCCCATCAGGACAATTGAACACCGGGGAGCTGTTTTTT.

CDR3 protein: CASSRQGGSNQPQHF. The DNA for the CDR3 is TGTGCCAGCAGTCGACAGGGAGGAAGCAATCAGCCCCAGCATTTT. This chain links TRBV6-6 with TRBJ1-5; 7 positions match TRBD1. Germline CDR1 reads MNHNY; CDR2 reads SVGAGI (reference sequence). V gave up 5 bases and J gave up 1 base; unmatched junction bases: 5. The CDR3 contains 15 residues.

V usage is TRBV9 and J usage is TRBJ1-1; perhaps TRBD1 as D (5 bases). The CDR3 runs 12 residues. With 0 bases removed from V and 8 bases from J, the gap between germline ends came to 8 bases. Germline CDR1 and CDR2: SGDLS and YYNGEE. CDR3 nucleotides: TGTGCCAGCAGCGTAGAAGGGGACGAAGCTTTCTTT. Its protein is CASSVEGDEAFF.

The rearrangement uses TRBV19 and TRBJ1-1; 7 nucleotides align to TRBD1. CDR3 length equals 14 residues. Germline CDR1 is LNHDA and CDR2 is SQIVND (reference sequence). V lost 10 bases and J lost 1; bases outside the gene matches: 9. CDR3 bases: TGTGCCACGAATCGACAGGGACCGAACACTGAAGCTTTCTTT. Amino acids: CATNRQGPNTEAFF.